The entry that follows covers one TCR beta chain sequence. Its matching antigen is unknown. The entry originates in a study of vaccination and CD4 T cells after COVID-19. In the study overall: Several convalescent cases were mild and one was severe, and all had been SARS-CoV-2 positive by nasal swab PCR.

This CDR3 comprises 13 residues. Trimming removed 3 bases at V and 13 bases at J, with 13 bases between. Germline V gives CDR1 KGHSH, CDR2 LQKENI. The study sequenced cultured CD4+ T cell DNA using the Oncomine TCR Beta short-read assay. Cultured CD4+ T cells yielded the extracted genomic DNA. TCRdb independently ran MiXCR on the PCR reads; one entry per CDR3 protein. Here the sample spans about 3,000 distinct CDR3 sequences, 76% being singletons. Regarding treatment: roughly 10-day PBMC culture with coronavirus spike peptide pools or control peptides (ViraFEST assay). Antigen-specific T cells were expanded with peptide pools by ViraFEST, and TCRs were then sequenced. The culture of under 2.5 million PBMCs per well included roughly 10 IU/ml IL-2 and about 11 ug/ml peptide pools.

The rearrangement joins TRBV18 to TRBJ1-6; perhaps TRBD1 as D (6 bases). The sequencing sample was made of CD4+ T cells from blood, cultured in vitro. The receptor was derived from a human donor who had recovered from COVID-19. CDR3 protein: CASSPGARVPLHF. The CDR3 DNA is TGTGCCAGCTCACCGGGGGCCCGGGTCCCCCTCCACTTT.